A selection of T cell receptor beta chains follows, all from one sample in a study of control samples from healthy donors and cancer patients. The method was immunoSEQ multiplex PCR; TCRdb's version includes in-frame clones alone and lacks a portion of them. The sample carries 350,000 to 450,000 clones, 80% to 95% recorded once. The source material was PBMCs. Receptors originate from a man aged 35 to 55 with head and neck cancer. The CDR3 runs from the conserved cysteine through the conserved F or W. Fields, in order: J gene, D gene, V gene, clone size, CDR3 DNA, CDR3 protein. The D gene is left open where the match is weak. Not all rows give a size; the values are once, few, many and, for expanded clones, a class.

j_call: TRBJ1-5
d_call: TRBD1
v_call: TRBV19
clone_size: -
cdr3_nt: TGTGCCAGTAGTATAATAATTTCGGACAGGGGCACCCATAGCAATCAGCCCCAGCATTTT
cdr3_aa: CASSIIISDRGTHSNQPQHF

j_call: TRBJ1-2
d_call: -
v_call: TRBV29-1
clone_size: -
cdr3_nt: TGCAGCGTTGAGTCCGGGGTCTATGGCTACACCTTC
cdr3_aa: CSVESGVYGYTF

j_call: TRBJ2-7
d_call: TRBD1
v_call: TRBV2
clone_size: -
cdr3_nt: TGTGCCAGCAGTGTTGGACAGGGGGACTACGAGCAGTACTTC
cdr3_aa: CASSVGQGDYEQYF

j_call: TRBJ1-2
d_call: -
v_call: TRBV6-5
clone_size: -
cdr3_nt: TGTGCCAGCACCGGGGAGGGAAACTATGGCTACACCTTC
cdr3_aa: CASTGEGNYGYTF

j_call: TRBJ2-2
d_call: -
v_call: TRBV7-2
clone_size: -
cdr3_nt: TGTGCCAGCAGCTTAGAATGGGAATCAGCCGGGGAGCTGTTTTTT
cdr3_aa: CASSLEWESAGELFF

j_call: TRBJ1-1
d_call: TRBD1
v_call: TRBV6-6
clone_size: -
cdr3_nt: TGTGCCAGCAGTTACGGATACAGGGGGCGTAACACTGAAGCTTTCTTT
cdr3_aa: CASSYGYRGRNTEAFF

j_call: TRBJ2-7
d_call: TRBD1
v_call: TRBV5-1
clone_size: once
cdr3_nt: TGCGCCAGCAGCTTAGCCGGGACAGGGACCTACGAGCAGTACTTC
cdr3_aa: CASSLAGTGTYEQYF

j_call: TRBJ1-3
d_call: -
v_call: TRBV28
clone_size: once
cdr3_nt: TGTGCCAGCAGTTCCCCGGGAGCGGGAAACACCATATATTTT
cdr3_aa: CASSSPGAGNTIYF

j_call: TRBJ2-5
d_call: -
v_call: TRBV3-1/TRBV3-2
clone_size: once
cdr3_nt: TGTGCCAGCAGCCAAGATTTAGCGGTACGGGAGACCCAGTACTTC
cdr3_aa: CASSQDLAVRETQYF

j_call: TRBJ2-3
d_call: -
v_call: TRBV7-3
clone_size: -
cdr3_nt: TGTGCCAGCAGCCCCGGCGGAGGGGCCGCAGATACGCAGTATTTT
cdr3_aa: CASSPGGGAADTQYF

j_call: TRBJ2-1
d_call: TRBD2
v_call: TRBV7-9
clone_size: -
cdr3_nt: TGTGCCAGCAGCCTCCCCGGAAAAGCGGGAGCGGTCTACAATGAGCAGTTCTTC
cdr3_aa: CASSLPGKAGAVYNEQFF

j_call: TRBJ1-2
d_call: -
v_call: TRBV7-2
clone_size: -
cdr3_nt: TGTGCCAGCAGCTTAGACCTGGGGGCAGGACAAGGCTACACCTTC
cdr3_aa: CASSLDLGAGQGYTF

j_call: TRBJ1-5
d_call: -
v_call: TRBV19
clone_size: -
cdr3_nt: TGTGCCAGTAGTACCGGACAAGGCGGTATAAGCAATCAGCCCCAGCATTTT
cdr3_aa: CASSTGQGGISNQPQHF

j_call: TRBJ1-5
d_call: TRBD1
v_call: TRBV12-5
clone_size: -
cdr3_nt: TGTGCTAGTGGTTTGGTGGCCGGGACAGGGGGCTATAGGCCCCAGCATTTT
cdr3_aa: CASGLVAGTGGYRPQHF

j_call: TRBJ2-1
d_call: TRBD1
v_call: TRBV6-5
clone_size: -
cdr3_nt: TGTGCCAGCAGGAAGTCAGGGGGCACCTACAATGAGCAGTTCTTC
cdr3_aa: CASRKSGGTYNEQFF

j_call: TRBJ2-5
d_call: TRBD1
v_call: TRBV24-1
clone_size: once
cdr3_nt: TGTGCCACCAGTGATCGGACAGGGTACCAAGAGACCCAGTACTTC
cdr3_aa: CATSDRTGYQETQYF

j_call: TRBJ1-1
d_call: TRBD1
v_call: TRBV4-2
clone_size: -
cdr3_nt: TGTGCCAGCAGCCAAGATAACGGGTTGACAGGGAGGGGATACACTGAAGCTTTCTTT
cdr3_aa: CASSQDNGLTGRGYTEAFF

j_call: TRBJ1-2
d_call: -
v_call: TRBV6-6
clone_size: -
cdr3_nt: TGTGCCAGCAGTTACGCAGACGGGACCCCGGATGGCTACACCTTC
cdr3_aa: CASSYADGTPDGYTF

j_call: TRBJ1-2
d_call: -
v_call: TRBV7-9
clone_size: -
cdr3_nt: TGTGCCAGCCGGGATACCTATGGCTACACCTTC
cdr3_aa: CASRDTYGYTF

j_call: TRBJ1-2
d_call: -
v_call: TRBV11-2
clone_size: -
cdr3_nt: TGTGCCAGCAGCTCCACCGGGACCCATGGCTACACCTTC
cdr3_aa: CASSSTGTHGYTF

j_call: TRBJ1-1
d_call: -
v_call: TRBV7-9
clone_size: -
cdr3_nt: TGTGCCAGCAGCTTAGGGACAGTCGATGAAGCTTTCTTT
cdr3_aa: CASSLGTVDEAFF

j_call: TRBJ1-4
d_call: TRBD1
v_call: TRBV19
clone_size: -
cdr3_nt: TGTGCCAGTAGTATGGGACAGGGCATTAATGAAAAACTGTTTTTT
cdr3_aa: CASSMGQGINEKLFF

j_call: TRBJ1-2
d_call: TRBD1
v_call: TRBV14
clone_size: -
cdr3_nt: TGTGCCAGCAGCGACCGGTGGACAGGGGGCACTTTTGGGTATGGCTACACCTTC
cdr3_aa: CASSDRWTGGTFGYGYTF

j_call: TRBJ1-5
d_call: TRBD1
v_call: TRBV5-1
clone_size: -
cdr3_nt: TGCGCCAGCAGTCCGGGACAGGGGGAAATCAATCAGCCCCAGCATTTT
cdr3_aa: CASSPGQGEINQPQHF

j_call: TRBJ2-5
d_call: TRBD2
v_call: TRBV7-9
clone_size: -
cdr3_nt: TGTGCCAGCATGAAGACTAGCGGAGGAGTTCAAGAGACCCAGTACTTC
cdr3_aa: CASMKTSGGVQETQYF

j_call: TRBJ1-5
d_call: -
v_call: TRBV7-9
clone_size: -
cdr3_nt: TGTGCCAGCAGCCCACAGGGTTACCAGCCCCAGCATTTT
cdr3_aa: CASSPQGYQPQHF

j_call: TRBJ2-5
d_call: TRBD2
v_call: TRBV28
clone_size: -
cdr3_nt: TGTGCCAGCAGTTTATATCTTGGGACTAGCGAAGAGACCCAGTACTTC
cdr3_aa: CASSLYLGTSEETQYF

j_call: TRBJ1-6
d_call: -
v_call: TRBV27
clone_size: -
cdr3_nt: TGTGCCAGCAGTTTACTAAATTCACCCCTCCACTTT
cdr3_aa: CASSLLNSPLHF

j_call: TRBJ2-7
d_call: TRBD1
v_call: TRBV27
clone_size: -
cdr3_nt: TGTGCCAGCAGTCCACTGGACAGGTTATCTTACGAGCAGTACTTC
cdr3_aa: CASSPLDRLSYEQYF

j_call: TRBJ2-7
d_call: TRBD1
v_call: TRBV6-5
clone_size: -
cdr3_nt: TGTGCCAGCAGTTACTTGGGGACAGGGGTCATATACGAGCAGTACTTC
cdr3_aa: CASSYLGTGVIYEQYF

j_call: TRBJ1-4
d_call: -
v_call: TRBV19
clone_size: -
cdr3_nt: TGTGCCAGTAGTAGCTACAGCGGCGTTGCAACTAATGAAAAACTGTTTTTT
cdr3_aa: CASSSYSGVATNEKLFF

j_call: TRBJ1-5
d_call: -
v_call: TRBV6-4
clone_size: -
cdr3_nt: TGTGCCAGCAGTGACTCTTTCGCCGGGGGAGGAGGGACCAGCAATCAGCCCCAGCATTTT
cdr3_aa: CASSDSFAGGGGTSNQPQHF

j_call: TRBJ2-1
d_call: -
v_call: TRBV6-2/TRBV6-3
clone_size: -
cdr3_nt: TGTGCCAGCAGTTACAGTGCGGGACACCTCTACAATGAGCAGTTCTTC
cdr3_aa: CASSYSAGHLYNEQFF

j_call: TRBJ1-4
d_call: -
v_call: TRBV28
clone_size: -
cdr3_nt: TGTGCCAGCAGTACACCCGTCAGGGCTGCTAATGAAAAACTGTTTTTT
cdr3_aa: CASSTPVRAANEKLFF

j_call: TRBJ2-3
d_call: -
v_call: TRBV30
clone_size: -
cdr3_nt: TGTGCCTGGAGTGCCACAGGGTCAGCGGAGTATTTT
cdr3_aa: CAWSATGSAEYF

j_call: TRBJ1-1
d_call: -
v_call: TRBV28
clone_size: -
cdr3_nt: TGTGCCAGCAGTTTGGTCCTCGGGCAGGGGCGAGGTATGAACACTGAAGCTTTCTTT
cdr3_aa: CASSLVLGQGRGMNTEAFF

j_call: TRBJ2-7
d_call: -
v_call: TRBV6-5
clone_size: -
cdr3_nt: TGTGCCAGCAGTTACGGGGCTGCCTACGAGCAGTACTTC
cdr3_aa: CASSYGAAYEQYF

j_call: TRBJ2-5
d_call: -
v_call: TRBV5-4
clone_size: -
cdr3_nt: TGTGCCAGCAGCCCGGACATCGCATCGGAGACCCAGTACTTC
cdr3_aa: CASSPDIASETQYF

j_call: TRBJ1-2
d_call: -
v_call: TRBV2
clone_size: -
cdr3_nt: TGTGCCAGCAGGCAGGCAGTGACTAACTATGGCTACACCTTC
cdr3_aa: CASRQAVTNYGYTF

j_call: TRBJ1-5
d_call: -
v_call: TRBV24-1
clone_size: -
cdr3_nt: TGTGCCACCAGTGCCGGGTGGGACAATCAGCCCCAGCATTTT
cdr3_aa: CATSAGWDNQPQHF

j_call: TRBJ1-1
d_call: -
v_call: TRBV7-2
clone_size: -
cdr3_nt: TGTGCCAGCAGCCCAAGGACTGAAGCTTTCTTT
cdr3_aa: CASSPRTEAFF

j_call: TRBJ2-1
d_call: TRBD1
v_call: TRBV29-1
clone_size: -
cdr3_nt: TGCAGCGTTGCCTCCAAACAGGGGCCGCACAATGAGCAGTTCTTC
cdr3_aa: CSVASKQGPHNEQFF

j_call: TRBJ2-5
d_call: -
v_call: TRBV6-6
clone_size: -
cdr3_nt: TGTGCCAGCAGTTACCGGCTGCTTTACCAAGAGACCCAGTACTTC
cdr3_aa: CASSYRLLYQETQYF

j_call: TRBJ1-4
d_call: -
v_call: TRBV9
clone_size: -
cdr3_nt: TGTGCCAGCAGCGTAGCTGGGACATTGGGGGAAAAACTGTTTTTT
cdr3_aa: CASSVAGTLGEKLFF

j_call: TRBJ1-1
d_call: -
v_call: TRBV16
clone_size: -
cdr3_nt: TGTGCCAGCAGCCAACAGGAAAACACTGAAGCTTTCTTT
cdr3_aa: CASSQQENTEAFF

j_call: TRBJ2-1
d_call: -
v_call: TRBV5-6
clone_size: -
cdr3_nt: TGTGCCAGCAGTCACCGAGGGAGAATCGATGAGCAGTTCTTC
cdr3_aa: CASSHRGRIDEQFF

j_call: TRBJ2-7
d_call: -
v_call: TRBV7-2
clone_size: -
cdr3_nt: TGTGCCAGCAGCCTATGGGTCCACCCCTACGAGCAGTACTTC
cdr3_aa: CASSLWVHPYEQYF

j_call: TRBJ2-1
d_call: TRBD1
v_call: TRBV11-2
clone_size: -
cdr3_nt: TGTGCCAGCAGCTGGACAGGGGGAAAATACAATGAGCAGTTCTTC
cdr3_aa: CASSWTGGKYNEQFF

j_call: TRBJ2-1
d_call: TRBD1
v_call: TRBV9
clone_size: -
cdr3_nt: TGTGCCAGCAGCGTAGATCCAGGGGGCTACAATGAGCAGTTCTTC
cdr3_aa: CASSVDPGGYNEQFF

j_call: TRBJ1-3
d_call: TRBD1
v_call: TRBV7-8
clone_size: -
cdr3_nt: TGTGCCAGCAGCACGGGACAGTACTCTGGAAACACCATATATTTT
cdr3_aa: CASSTGQYSGNTIYF

j_call: TRBJ2-1
d_call: -
v_call: TRBV5-1
clone_size: -
cdr3_nt: TGCGCCAGCACCATCCCCTCCAATGAGCAGTTCTTC
cdr3_aa: CASTIPSNEQFF

j_call: TRBJ2-3
d_call: -
v_call: TRBV9
clone_size: once
cdr3_nt: TGTGCCAGCAGCGTAGGGCCGGGAGAAGCAGATACGCAGTATTTT
cdr3_aa: CASSVGPGEADTQYF

j_call: TRBJ1-1
d_call: -
v_call: TRBV28
clone_size: -
cdr3_nt: TGTGCCAGCAGTTCCCCCTTTGGGGAGATGAACACTGAAGCTTTCTTT
cdr3_aa: CASSSPFGEMNTEAFF